A selection of T cell receptor beta chains follows, all from one sample in a study of cytomegalovirus exposure and HLA in healthy donors. Assay: immunoSEQ multiplex PCR; the TCRdb copy retains only in-frame clones and omits some. This table holds about 150,000 clones, over 75% found once. The sequenced sample consisted of PBMCs. The receptors were gathered from a male donor in good health and CMV-seronegative. Both conserved end residues are part of each CDR3. D genes are given only for firm matches. Some rows mark clone size as missing; the rest say once, few, many or name a class of expanded clone.

cdr3_nt cdr3_aa v_call clone_size d_call j_call
TGTGCCAGCAGTTCCCTTTACCAAGAGACCCAGTACTTC CASSSLYQETQYF TRBV6-6 few NA TRBJ2-5
TGTGCCAGCTCACCATCATACAGCTCTGGAAACACCATATATTTT CASSPSYSSGNTIYF TRBV18 NA NA TRBJ1-3
TGTGCCAGCAGTTACTCTTGGAGGGTGAACACTGAAGCTTTCTTT CASSYSWRVNTEAFF TRBV6-5 few NA TRBJ1-1
TGTGCCAGTAGGATTTCCGATAGAGCTTTCTTT CASRISDRAFF TRBV19 once NA TRBJ1-1
TGTGCCAGCAGTGAACAGGGAAACACCATATATTTT CASSEQGNTIYF TRBV2 NA NA TRBJ1-3
TGTGCCAGCAGCTTGGTCTACGCGGGACAGGGTATCTATGAGCAGTTCTTC CASSLVYAGQGIYEQFF TRBV5-6 NA TRBD1 TRBJ2-1
TGTGCCAGCAGCTTGGCGACAGATCTAGCCAAAAACATTCAGTACTTC CASSLATDLAKNIQYF TRBV5-5 NA NA TRBJ2-4
TGTGCCAGCAGCGCGTCGGGTAGCTCCTACAATGAGCAGTTCTTC CASSASGSSYNEQFF TRBV5-4 NA NA TRBJ2-1
TGTGCCAGTACCAAATCTACAGTGCCCCAAGAGACCCAGTACTTC CASTKSTVPQETQYF TRBV19 NA NA TRBJ2-5
TGTGCCAGCAGGGTAGTTCTAGCGATCGATGAGCAGTTCTTC CASRVVLAIDEQFF TRBV6-1 NA NA TRBJ2-1
TGTGCCAGCAGTCCAACCCTAGCGGGGAATTCCTACAATGAGCAGTTCTTC CASSPTLAGNSYNEQFF TRBV7-9 once TRBD2 TRBJ2-1
TGTGCCAGCAGTGGCGGGATCTTCGGGGAGACCCAGTACTTC CASSGGIFGETQYF TRBV6-1 NA NA TRBJ2-5
TGTGCCAGCAGTTACAGCAGGGTGGGCGGCTACACCTTC CASSYSRVGGYTF TRBV6-5 NA NA TRBJ1-2
TGTGCCAGCAGCGCCAGATTTCAGGACTACGAGCAGTACTTC CASSARFQDYEQYF TRBV9 NA NA TRBJ2-7
TGTGCCAGCAGCCCTATCTGGGGCCTACGTTCAGATACGCAGTATTTT CASSPIWGLRSDTQYF TRBV28 NA NA TRBJ2-3
TGTGCCAGCAGTACCAGGGGTGGCACAGATACGCAGTATTTT CASSTRGGTDTQYF TRBV2 NA NA TRBJ2-3
TGTGCCAGCAGCTTGGGGGCTTCCAACTACAGGGCGTGGGGAGAGACCCAGTACTTC CASSLGASNYRAWGETQYF TRBV5-5 NA NA TRBJ2-5
TGTGCCAGCAGTTTGGGGGGCGGGGTGTCTGAAGCTTTCTTT CASSLGGGVSEAFF TRBV5-4 few NA TRBJ1-1
TGTGCCAGCAGAAGACCAGGCGTCCCTGAGTCACCCCTCCACTTT CASRRPGVPESPLHF TRBV6-5 NA NA TRBJ1-6
TGTGCCATCAGTGAGTCGAGAGGGACTAGCGGGGGGGCACGCACAGATACGCAGTATTTT CAISESRGTSGGARTDTQYF TRBV10-3 NA TRBD2 TRBJ2-3
TGTGCCAGCAGCTTGCCCCCCCGGTGGACCGGGGAGCTGTTTTTT CASSLPPRWTGELFF TRBV7-9 NA NA TRBJ2-2
TGTGCCTGGAGTGCGGACCAAGAGACCCAGTACTTC CAWSADQETQYF TRBV30 NA NA TRBJ2-5
TGTGCCAGCAGACGGGGAAGCCGCCACACTGAAGCTTTCTTT CASRRGSRHTEAFF TRBV2 NA NA TRBJ1-1
TGTGCCAGCAGCTTAATGATCCAGGGCACAGATACGCAGTATTTT CASSLMIQGTDTQYF TRBV7-6 NA NA TRBJ2-3
TGTGCCAGCAGCTTATTTAGGGACGGGGGCACTGAAGCTTTCTTT CASSLFRDGGTEAFF TRBV7-6 NA NA TRBJ1-1
TGTGCCAGCAGTTACTCGACTGGTCCAGAAAAACTGTTTTTT CASSYSTGPEKLFF TRBV6-5 few NA TRBJ1-4
TGTGCCATCAGACAGGACGTCATGAACACTGAAGCTTTCTTT CAIRQDVMNTEAFF TRBV10-3 NA NA TRBJ1-1